This T cell receptor beta chain stems from a study of post-analysis software for immune sequencing data. Study-level information: There were relapsing-remitting, secondary progressive and progressive-relapsing multiple sclerosis among the disease courses included. Study-level results: People with multiple sclerosis had a significantly lower normalized Chao1 diversity than controls did. By F measure, samples from a shared preparation batch strongly co-clustered. The study found TRBV5-6, TRBV5-1 and TRBV20-1 among about five TRBV segments more frequent in patients than controls.

As to this clonotype: Antigen specificity is unknown.

Unique molecular identifiers had been added to the TCR beta cDNA libraries. When about 0.85 to 11 million T cells were used, they gave a few hundred thousand cDNA molecules. TCRdb itself ran the PCR reads through MiXCR, one entry per CDR3 protein. The repertoire holds hundreds of thousands of distinct CDR3 sequences, with less than 35% as singletons. The CDR3 runs 15 residues. J was trimmed by 7 bases and V by 3 bases; bases with no gene match: 12. Germline values: CDR1 SGHKS, CDR2 YYEKEE (reference sequence). The chain joins TRBV5-5 to TRBJ1-2; the match to TRBD1 covers 7 bases. The sample was blood. This sequence originates from a girl aged 10-17 years with multiple sclerosis. CDR3 in DNA: TGTGCCAGCAGCTCCCCCGGGACAGAACTCGGTGGCTACACCTTC. Its protein is CASSSPGTELGGYTF.